These 24 T cell receptor beta chains were all obtained from the same sample, sequenced in a study of blood T cell repertoires in COVID-19. TCRdb's copy holds only in-frame clones and misses some; the assay was immunoSEQ multiplex PCR. The data show about 160,000 clones, less than 85% seen once. Specimen: peripheral blood. These receptor sequences come from a woman aged 60 to 75 with COVID-19, enrolled during active disease.

The V gene is TRBV6-1, the J gene TRBJ1-1, with D hard to call. CDR3 length equals 14 residues. Germline lookup yields CDR1 MNHNS and CDR2 SASEGT. V lost 3 bases and J lost 1, with 9 bases in between. The CDR3 sequence: CASSEPGRNTEAFF. The CDR3 DNA sequence: TGTGCCAGCAGTGAGCCGGGAAGGAACACTGAAGCTTTCTTT.

This clone was detected only a few times. This chain links TRBV24-1 with TRBJ2-1; TRBD2 aligns across 14 bases. The ends lost 0 bases at V and 8 bases at J; junction bases unmatched: 2. Per the germline V gene, CDR1 is KGHDR and CDR2 is SFDVKD. The CDR3 totals 16 residues. CDR3 DNA sequence: TGTGCCACCAGTGATTTGGGGACTAGCGGGAGCGATGAGCAGTTCTTC. Amino acids: CATSDLGTSGSDEQFF.

The chain couples TRBV7-6 to TRBJ2-3; a weak D match, TRBD2 (6 bases). The CDR3 contains 16 residues. Germline V gene sequence: CDR1 SGHVS, CDR2 FNYEAQ. Trimming left V 2 bases short and J 1 base short, with 13 bases between. Here the CDR3 reads CASSLSPPGGTDTQYF. Here the CDR3 DNA reads TGTGCCAGCAGCTTATCTCCTCCGGGGGGCACAGATACGCAGTATTTT.

This chain links TRBV28 with TRBJ1-1; maybe TRBD1 (5 bases). The V gene lost 5 bases and the J gene lost 0 bases, with 10 bases spanning the gap. The germline V gene encodes CDR1 MDHEN and CDR2 SYDVKM. This CDR3 has 14 residues. The CDR3 sequence is CASSPPGLNTEAFF. The CDR3 coding sequence is TGTGCCAGCAGTCCGCCAGGGTTGAACACTGAAGCTTTCTTT.

The chain has TRBV19 and TRBJ1-5, with 7 bases aligning to TRBD1. This CDR3 comprises 15 residues. With V trimmed by 1 base and J by 9 bases, 9 bases remained unmatched. The V gene's germline CDR1 is LNHDA and CDR2 SQIVND (reference sequence). CDR3 nucleotide sequence: TGTGCCAGTAGTATAGGGGGACAGCCCGTCGCGCCCCAGCATTTT. It is translated as CASSIGGQPVAPQHF.

The chain combines TRBV3-1 (or the pseudogene TRBV3-2) with TRBJ1-1; no reliable D call. The germline CDR1 and CDR2 sequences are LGHDT and YNNKEL (reference sequence). CDR3 length: 12 amino acids. Trimming pared 2 bases from V and 10 bases from J, leaving 11 bases between. The CDR3 nucleotides are TGTGCCAGCAGCCAATTCCCCCGCGCAGCTTTCTTT. It translates to CASSQFPRAAFF.

This clone has only a few counts. The chain uses TRBV19 and TRBJ2-7, with TRBD1 matching over 9 bases. V was clipped by 4 bases and J by 6 bases; unmatched bases: 16. CDR1 and CDR2 from the germline V gene are LNHDA and SQIVND (reference sequence). This CDR3 is 17 amino acids long. DNA for the CDR3: TGTGCCAGTAGTACTTGGGCGGAACGGGACAGGGTACCCGAGCAGTACTTC. As protein: CASSTWAERDRVPEQYF. The full variable domain, completed using reference TRBV19 and TRBJ2-7, is DGGITQSPKYLFRKEGQNVTLSCEQNLNHDAMYWYRQDPGQGLRLIYYSQIVNDFQKGDIAEGYSVSREKKESFPLTVTSAQKNPTAFYLCASSTWAERDRVPEQYFGPGTRLTVT.

CDR3 nucleotides: TGTGCCAGCAGCTTGGAGAGGCGGGAGACCCAGTACTTC. It translates to CASSLERRETQYF. V gene TRBV5-4 combines with J gene TRBJ2-5; D unclear. Germline assignment: CDR1 SGHNT and CDR2 YYREEE (reference sequence). The CDR3 spans 13 residues. V lost 0 bases, J lost 5 bases, and 8 bases lay in between.

The chain joins TRBV6-5 to TRBJ1-5; 7 positions agree with TRBD1. The CDR3 has 13 residues. The trim removed 5 bases at V and 2 bases at J, leaving 0 bases unmatched. The V gene's germline CDR1 is MNHEY and CDR2 SVGAGI. The CDR3, as DNA: TGTGCCAGCAGTCAGGGGGGCAATCAGCCCCAGCATTTT. Protein product: CASSQGGNQPQHF.

V is TRBV19 and J is TRBJ2-3, with 10 positions matching TRBD1. Germline V gives CDR1 LNHDA, CDR2 SQIVND (reference sequence). The junction had 7 bases not matched to a gene; V was cut back by 1 base and J by 3 bases. CDR3 size: 17 residues. The CDR3 loop is CASSIGSTGGWTDTQYF. CDR3 sequence (DNA): TGTGCCAGTAGTATAGGCTCGACAGGGGGCTGGACAGATACGCAGTATTTT.

The sample holds one count of this clone. J is TRBJ1-5 and V is TRBV28; TRBD1 aligns across 8 bases. The ends lost 3 bases at V and 7 bases at J; junction bases unmatched: 5. Germline lookup yields CDR1 MDHEN and CDR2 SYDVKM. CDR3 length equals 14 residues. The CDR3 bases are TGTGCCAGCAGTTTGGGCAGGGGGCGACAGCCCCAGCATTTT. Translated: CASSLGRGRQPQHF.

This clone was detected once. The rearrangement joins TRBV6-5 to TRBJ2-5; possible D gene TRBD2, 5 bases. CDR3 length equals 15 residues. Between the trimmed V and J ends, which lost 4 bases and 1 base, there was a span of 13 bases. CDR1 and CDR2 from the germline V gene are MNHEY and SVGAGI. The CDR3: CASSWASGFQETQYF. The CDR3 DNA follows: TGTGCCAGCAGTTGGGCGAGCGGATTCCAAGAGACCCAGTACTTC.

This clone occurred a few times. The chain uses TRBV20-1 and TRBJ1-1; D is undetermined. Trimming took off 7 bases at V and 1 base at J, with 7 bases between the two ends. The CDR3 loop spans 11 amino acids. From germline, CDR1 is DFQATT and CDR2 SNEGSKA (reference sequence). Here the CDR3 reads CSEAGNTEAFF. CDR3 coding DNA: TGCAGTGAGGCGGGGAACACTGAAGCTTTCTTT.

The rearrangement uses TRBV3-1 (or the pseudogene TRBV3-2) and TRBJ2-3; 11 bases match TRBD1. V trimming: 4 bases; J trimming: 0 bases; junction bases outside the gene matches: 18. Per germline, CDR1 LGHDT and CDR2 YNNKEL (reference sequence). The CDR3 loop spans 21 amino acids. CDR3 in amino acids: CASSPLSNGQGAILSTDTQYF. Written as DNA, the CDR3 is TGTGCCAGCAGCCCGCTTTCAAATGGACAGGGGGCGATTTTGAGCACAGATACGCAGTATTTT.

This clone was seen more than once but under ten times. This chain joins TRBV28 and TRBJ2-7, with D possibly matching TRBD2 (7 bases). Germline loops: CDR1 MDHEN, CDR2 SYDVKM. Trimming removed 5 bases from V and 0 bases from J, with 14 bases in between. The CDR3 totals 15 residues. CDR3 in DNA: TGTGCCAGCAGTCTGCTAGCGGACAGCTCCTACGAGCAGTACTTC. This gives the protein CASSLLADSSYEQYF.

The V call is TRBV4-2, the J call TRBJ2-7; D is ambiguous. The CDR3 length is 13 residues. The V gene lost 0 bases and the J gene lost 3 bases, with 6 bases spanning the gap. The germline V gene has CDR1 LGHNA and CDR2 YNFKEQ. The CDR3 nucleotides read TGTGCCAGCAGCCAAGATTCGGTCTACGAGCAGTACTTC. Amino acid sequence: CASSQDSVYEQYF.

This clone occurred a few times. The V call is TRBV7-8, the J call TRBJ2-1, with D perhaps TRBD2 (6 bases). Germline CDR1 SGHVS, CDR2 FQNEAQ. The CDR3 spans 17 residues. V lost 1 base, J lost 0 bases, and 13 bases lay in between. CDR3 nucleotides: TGTGCCAGCAGCTTAGAGGCGGGGAAAATCTCCTACAATGAGCAGTTCTTC. Translating it yields CASSLEAGKISYNEQFF.

By proportion, this clone is medium-sized (0.01 to 0.1%). V is TRBV7-9 and J is TRBJ1-1; 8 nucleotides match TRBD1. The CDR3 totals 13 residues. V shed 5 bases, J shed 10 bases, and the junction held 9 bases outside the gene matches. Germline V CDR1 and CDR2: SEHNR, FQNEAQ (reference sequence). CDR3 region: CASSPRQGPSAFF. CDR3 coding DNA: TGTGCCAGCAGCCCCAGACAGGGGCCGTCAGCTTTCTTT.

The chain is built from TRBV12-3 or TRBV12-4 and TRBJ1-3, with a tentative D call TRBD1 (6 bases). Trimming stripped 5 bases from V and 4 bases from J, with 9 bases between. The CDR3 has 13 amino acids. The CDR3 here is CASSGTPGNTIYF. CDR3 nucleotides: TGTGCCAGCAGTGGGACACCCGGAAACACCATATATTTT.

This clone came up many times. The chain has TRBV9 and TRBJ2-7, with TRBD1 as a possible D gene (6 bases). Trimming cost V 0 bases and J 3 bases, with 13 bases left between them. Per the germline V gene, CDR1 is SGDLS and CDR2 is YYNGEE. This CDR3 is 15 amino acids long. The CDR3 here is CASSVGRTAFYEQYF. For the CDR3, the DNA is TGTGCCAGCAGCGTAGGACGGACAGCTTTCTACGAGCAGTACTTC.

The J gene is TRBJ1-2, the V gene TRBV11-2; tentatively, D is TRBD1 (5 bases). Trimming took 2 bases from V and 9 from J, leaving 16 bases between them. CDR1 is SGHAT, CDR2 FQNNGV, per germline. This CDR3 region has 14 residues. In DNA form, the CDR3 reads TGTGCCAGCAGCTTACGCAGGGTCGGTAGTAGCTACACCTTC. Translated: CASSLRRVGSSYTF.

This chain joins TRBV6-1 and TRBJ2-7, with D perhaps matching TRBD2 (5 bases). CDR1 and CDR2 from the germline V gene are MNHNS and SASEGT. The CDR3 length is 13 residues. Trimming removed 7 bases from V and 2 bases from J, with 12 bases in between. The CDR3 loop reads CASNPGKAYEQYV. CDR3 nucleotide sequence: TGTGCCAGCAACCCCGGGAAAGCCTACGAGCAGTACGTC.

The rearrangement joins TRBV7-3 to TRBJ2-3; D perhaps matches TRBD2 (6 bases). V lost 4 bases, J lost 6 bases, and 17 bases lay in between. Germline assignment: CDR1 SGHTA and CDR2 FQGTGA. This CDR3 contains 15 residues. The CDR3 region is CASSSGAQSRDTQYF. The CDR3 region has the DNA TGTGCCAGCAGCTCGGGAGCCCAATCGAGGGATACGCAGTATTTT.

J is TRBJ1-1 and V is TRBV20-1; D might be TRBD1 (5 bases). Trimming took 3 bases from V and 2 from J, leaving 10 bases between them. CDR1 and CDR2 (germline): DFQATT, SNEGSKA (reference sequence). This CDR3 contains 13 residues. As DNA, the CDR3 is TGCAGTGCTAGTCGAGACAGAAACACTGAAGCTTTCTTT. Protein product: CSASRDRNTEAFF.